Listed below are T cell receptor beta chains from one sample, sequenced in a study of T-cell memory formation after mild COVID-19. TCRdb reanalysed the 5' RACE reads using MiXCR and keeps one entry per CDR3 protein. The profile shows about 110,000 distinct CDR3 sequences, about an eighth of them singletons. The sequenced sample was PBMCs or a T cell subset sorted from them (not recorded which). The receptors originated from an adult woman who had mild COVID-19 (a few samples of this study predate the infection). Cell type and time point are not known. The CDR3 runs from the conserved cysteine through the conserved F or W. D genes are given only for firm matches. A clone size is listed for some rows: how often the clone was seen (once, few, many), or a class if it is expanded.

d_call	cdr3_length	j_call	clone_size	v_call	cdr3_nt	cdr3_aa
TRBD1	13	TRBJ2-7	few	TRBV6-5	TGTGCCAGCAGTGAGACAGGGTTCGACGAGCAGTACTTC	CASSETGFDEQYF
.	13	TRBJ1-1	.	TRBV19	TGTGCCAGTAGCACGCCCGACAGTCCCGAAGCTTTCTTT	CASSTPDSPEAFF
.	11	TRBJ2-7	few	TRBV29-1	TGCAGCGTCCCGCCCTTTTACGAGCAGTACTTC	CSVPPFYEQYF
.	14	TRBJ2-7	many	TRBV4-2	TGTGCCAGCAGCCAAGAGACAAGCGCCTACGAGCAGTACTTC	CASSQETSAYEQYF
.	14	TRBJ2-1	few	TRBV11-2	TGTGCCAGCAGCTTCACCCCGTCTATCAATGAGCAGTTCTTC	CASSFTPSINEQFF
TRBD1	14	TRBJ2-5	.	TRBV2	TGTGCCAGCAGGGGGACAGGGGCCCAAGAGACCCAGTACTTC	CASRGTGAQETQYF
TRBD1	14	TRBJ2-7	.	TRBV5-6	TGTGCCAGCAGCTTGGACAGGGGAGTAGGCGAGCAGTACTTC	CASSLDRGVGEQYF
.	15	TRBJ2-2	few	TRBV20-1	TGCAGTGCCGAGTCCTCCGGCCTGAACACCGGGGAGCTGTTTTTT	CSAESSGLNTGELFF
.	12	TRBJ1-1	few	TRBV5-1	TGCGCCAGCAGCTTGAGGGGGTCTGAAGCTTTCTTT	CASSLRGSEAFF
.	16	TRBJ2-2	.	TRBV2	TGTGCCAGCAGCCCCTTGGTAGGAGGGGACACCGGGGAGCTGTTTTTT	CASSPLVGGDTGELFF
TRBD1	15	TRBJ2-7	few	TRBV9	TGTGCCAGCAGCGTAGGGGACAGCGCTTCCTACGAGCAGTACTTC	CASSVGDSASYEQYF
.	15	TRBJ2-1	many	TRBV20-1	TGCAGTGCTAGAGATCGGAGCGGTACGATCAATGAGCAGTTCTTC	CSARDRSGTINEQFF
.	15	TRBJ2-2	few	TRBV11-2	TGTGCCAGCAGCTCGGTCGGGTTGAGTCCCGGGGAGCTGTTTTTT	CASSSVGLSPGELFF
.	16	TRBJ2-7	few	TRBV2	TGTGCCAGCAGTGACTCGGGGACTTACAATTCCTACGAGCAGTACTTC	CASSDSGTYNSYEQYF
TRBD1	14	TRBJ1-1	few	TRBV7-2	TGTGCCAGCAGCTCGGAGGGACAGATGTTTGAAGCTTTCTTT	CASSSEGQMFEAFF
TRBD1	17	TRBJ1-2	.	TRBV5-1	TGCGCCAGCAGCCCGTCCCGGGACAGGGAAGGGAACTATGGCTACACCTTC	CASSPSRDREGNYGYTF
TRBD1	15	TRBJ2-3	.	TRBV12-3/TRBV12-4	TGTGCCAGCAGTTCAACCGACAGGGACACAGATACGCAGTATTTT	CASSSTDRDTDTQYF
.	16	TRBJ2-1	.	TRBV4-3	TGCGCCAGCAGCCAAGGGGCAGGAGCCCGATACAATGAGCAGTTCTTC	CASSQGAGARYNEQFF
.	15	TRBJ2-7	.	TRBV4-1	TGCGCCAGCAGCCACCAAGCGCAGGGGCCCTACGAGCAGTACTTC	CASSHQAQGPYEQYF
TRBD2	16	TRBJ2-3	once	TRBV4-3	TGCGCCAGAAGCCCCCGACTAGCACGGCGCACAGATACGCAGTATTTT	CARSPRLARRTDTQYF
.	11	TRBJ2-5	few	TRBV29-1	TGCAGCGGTACCGACGGGGAGACCCAGTACTTC	CSGTDGETQYF
TRBD1	14	TRBJ2-7	many	TRBV7-9	TGTGCCAGCAGCTCCGGGACAGGGACCGGCGAGCAGTACTTC	CASSSGTGTGEQYF
.	18	TRBJ1-1	.	TRBV4-1	TGCGCCAGCAGCCAAGAGCTTACAGCTTTAGGAACGGGCACTGAAGCTTTCTTT	CASSQELTALGTGTEAFF
.	12	TRBJ2-2	few	TRBV7-2	TGTGCCCTGGAGGGAGACACCGGGGAGCTGTTTTTT	CALEGDTGELFF
.	12	TRBJ2-5	.	TRBV12-3/TRBV12-4	TGTGCCAGCAGTTTTACCGGGGAGACCCAGTACTTC	CASSFTGETQYF
.	14	TRBJ2-1	.	TRBV29-1	TGCAGCGTTCGGACGGGCCAGTTGGACAATGAGCAGTTCTTC	CSVRTGQLDNEQFF
.	15	TRBJ2-7	.	TRBV4-3	TGCGCCAGCAGCCAAGATAGGACAGACCACTACGAGCAGTACTTC	CASSQDRTDHYEQYF
.	14	TRBJ2-7	few	TRBV19	TGTGCCAGTAGTATCGCCAGCTCCTCCTACGAGCAGTACTTC	CASSIASSSYEQYF
.	15	TRBJ1-1	.	TRBV20-1	TGCAGTGCTAGTGAAGGGCGGATCCAGAACACTGAAGCTTTCTTT	CSASEGRIQNTEAFF
.	16	TRBJ1-2	.	TRBV27	TGTGCCAGCAGTTTTAACGGCTGGCAGGGCAAGGATGGCTACACCTTC	CASSFNGWQGKDGYTF
TRBD1	16	TRBJ2-3	few	TRBV11-1	TGTGCCAGCAGCGTCGGACAGGGATGGAGCACAGATACGCAGTATTTT	CASSVGQGWSTDTQYF
.	13	TRBJ1-4	few	TRBV20-1	TGCAGTGCTAGAGAAGGGGCTAATGAAAAACTGTTTTTT	CSAREGANEKLFF
.	16	TRBJ2-7	few	TRBV7-8	TGTGCCAGCAGCTTAGAGTCCCCTCGGGACAACTACGAGCAGTACTTC	CASSLESPRDNYEQYF
.	18	TRBJ1-4	few	TRBV15	TGTGCCACCAGCAGAGATCCCTACCAGGGGTACGGGAATGAAAAACTGTTTTTT	CATSRDPYQGYGNEKLFF
TRBD2	16	TRBJ2-1	.	TRBV4-1	TGCGCCAGCAGCCAACTACTAGCGGGGGGAGGCAATGAGCAGTTCTTC	CASSQLLAGGGNEQFF
TRBD1	11	TRBJ2-7	.	TRBV30	TGTGCCTGGGGGGACAGTTACGAGCAGTACTTC	CAWGDSYEQYF
.	13	TRBJ2-1	.	TRBV24-1	TGTGCCACCAGTGATTTCGCCAGCAATGAGCAGTTCTTC	CATSDFASNEQFF
.	12	TRBJ2-7	many	TRBV7-9	TGTGCCAGCACCTTTCCGGGGGACGAGCAGTACTTC	CASTFPGDEQYF
.	12	TRBJ2-2	many	TRBV5-1	TGTGCCAGCAGCTTAGCGGCCGGGGAGCTGTTTTTT	CASSLAAGELFF
TRBD1	16	TRBJ2-2	few	TRBV12-3/TRBV12-4	TGTGCCAGCACCCACCCGGGACAGGCGAACACCGGGGAGCTGTTTTTT	CASTHPGQANTGELFF
.	12	TRBJ1-1	.	TRBV5-6	TGTGCCAGCAGCGACGGGTCGTATGAAGCTTTCTTT	CASSDGSYEAFF
.	14	TRBJ2-7	many	TRBV9	TGTGCCAGCAGCGTAGGGGTCCTCTCCTACGAGCAGTACTTC	CASSVGVLSYEQYF
.	17	TRBJ2-2	.	TRBV11-1	TGTGCCAGCAGCACCCTGATGTCGGGGCCTTACACCGGGGAGCTGTTTTTT	CASSTLMSGPYTGELFF
TRBD1	14	TRBJ1-2	.	TRBV27	TGTGCCAGCAGTCACAGGGGTTGGGGCTATGGCTACACCTTC	CASSHRGWGYGYTF
TRBD1	15	TRBJ1-6	.	TRBV25-1	TGTGCCAGCAGTGAAGGGACAGGGGGTGATTCACCCCTCCACTTT	CASSEGTGGDSPLHF
.	12	TRBJ2-4	few	TRBV12-3/TRBV12-4	TGTGCCAGCAGTTTCCAGATACACATTCAGTACTTC	CASSFQIHIQYF
.	12	TRBJ1-5	few	TRBV6-2/TRBV6-3	TGTGCCAGCAGACCTCCGACCGGGCCCCAGCATTTT	CASRPPTGPQHF
.	13	TRBJ2-7	many	TRBV7-9	TGTGCCAGCAGCTTCTCAGAGTTCTACGAGCAGTACTTC	CASSFSEFYEQYF
.	14	TRBJ1-2	.	TRBV27	TGTGCCAGCAGTTTAAGTAACGACCTTGTGGGCTACACCTTC	CASSLSNDLVGYTF
.	15	TRBJ2-1	many	TRBV6-5	TGTGCCAGCAGTTATGGGGGGAGCTCCTACAATGAGCAGTTCTTC	CASSYGGSSYNEQFF
.	15	TRBJ2-7	many	TRBV29-1	TGCAGCGTTGAAGGGGACGAGGGGGGCTCCTACGAGCAGTACTTC	CSVEGDEGGSYEQYF
TRBD1	14	TRBJ2-7	many	TRBV5-4	TGTGCCAGCAGCCCCGACAGGGTGGGCTACGAGCAGTACTTC	CASSPDRVGYEQYF
.	13	TRBJ2-3	.	TRBV4-1	TGCGCCAGCAGCTCTAGAGACGAAGATACGCAGTATTTT	CASSSRDEDTQYF
TRBD1	14	TRBJ2-7	.	TRBV7-9	TGTGCCAGCAGCCCGGGACAGCCTCCCTACGAGCAGTACTTC	CASSPGQPPYEQYF
TRBD2	14	TRBJ2-1	.	TRBV7-2	TGTGCCAGCAGCCCGGGACTTTCCGGGGGGGAACAGTTCTTC	CASSPGLSGGEQFF
.	18	TRBJ2-7	few	TRBV7-9	TGTGCCAGCAGCTTAGGAGGGGGTCAGGGATCCCTCTCCTACGAGCAGTACTTC	CASSLGGGQGSLSYEQYF
TRBD1	15	TRBJ1-2	.	TRBV5-1	TGCGCCAGCAGCTTGGGGACAGGAGTAAGTTATGGCTACACCTTC	CASSLGTGVSYGYTF
TRBD2	16	TRBJ2-3	.	TRBV7-9	TGTGCCAGCAGCTCCCCGACTAGCGGGGTCACAGATACGCAGTATTTT	CASSSPTSGVTDTQYF
.	13	TRBJ2-7	many	TRBV5-1	TGCGCCAGCAGCCCGCTGGAAAGAGGGGAGCAGTACTTC	CASSPLERGEQYF
.	12	TRBJ2-1	many	TRBV12-3/TRBV12-4	TGTGCCAGCAGTCCCCCGAACAATGAGCAGTTCTTC	CASSPPNNEQFF